What follows are 7 T cell receptor beta chains derived from one specimen sequenced in a study of blood T cell repertoires in COVID-19. Profiled with immunoSEQ multiplex PCR; TCRdb holds only in-frame clones, not every one. This sample has 80,000 to 90,000 clones, with 82% found just once. Sequences were obtained from peripheral blood. The source is a woman aged 80 or over with acute or convalescent COVID-19.

This clone has more than one count but fewer than ten. The chain employs TRBV6-5 and TRBJ2-7; tentative D call: TRBD2 (7 bases). The germline gives CDR1 MNHEY, CDR2 SVGAGI. V lost 7 bases and J lost 0, with 13 bases in between. This CDR3 spans 14 amino acids. The chain's CDR3 is CASKRDTSSYEQYF. In DNA, the CDR3 is TGTGCCAGCAAGCGGGACACAAGCTCCTACGAGCAGTACTTC.

This clone was counted between two and nine times. The chain employs TRBV5-7 and TRBJ1-5; 10 bases agree with TRBD1. TRBV5-7 is marked as an open reading frame, function uncertain. CDR3 length: 18 amino acids. The trim removed 4 bases at V and 11 bases at J, leaving 21 bases unmatched. This CDR3 is CASSVGRYSVGQGKAQHF. As DNA, the CDR3 is TGTGCCAGCAGCGTGGGACGTTATAGTGTGGGACAGGGGAAGGCCCAGCATTTT.

V usage is TRBV28 and J usage is TRBJ2-7; maybe TRBD2 (6 bases). Germline lookup yields CDR1 MDHEN and CDR2 SYDVKM. Deletions cut 7 bases from V and 1 base from J, with 8 bases between. This CDR3 region has 12 residues. As DNA, the CDR3 is TGTGCCAGCATGGAGGGGTCCTACGAGCAGTACTTC. Its protein product is CASMEGSYEQYF.

The chain links TRBV5-4 to TRBJ1-1; possibly TRBD1 for D (6 bases). The ends were cut back, 0 bases at V and 3 bases at J, with 9 bases in the middle. The CDR3 sequence is 14 residues long. CDR1 and CDR2 (germline): SGHNT, YYREEE (reference sequence). The CDR3 protein is CASSLVGADTEAFF. The DNA of the CDR3 is TGTGCCAGCAGCTTGGTGGGGGCTGACACTGAAGCTTTCTTT.

This sequence joins TRBV3-1 (or the pseudogene TRBV3-2) and TRBJ1-2; 9 bases map to TRBD1. The CDR3 contains 14 residues. Germline V gene sequence: CDR1 LGHDT, CDR2 YNNKEL (reference sequence). V shed 8 bases, J shed 2 bases, and the junction held 6 bases outside the gene matches. The chain's CDR3 is CASRGQGRNYGYTF. As DNA, the CDR3 is TGTGCCAGCCGGGGACAGGGTCGGAACTATGGCTACACCTTC.

The chain carries TRBV3-1 (or the pseudogene TRBV3-2) and TRBJ2-5, with D unclear. CDR3 length equals 14 residues. V was pared by 5 bases and J by 5 bases, with 15 bases between. Germline V lookup: CDR1 LGHDT, CDR2 YNNKEL (reference sequence). The CDR3 DNA is TGTGCCAGCAGCTCCTCCACCGCCCAGGAGACCCAGTACTTC. Its translation: CASSSSTAQETQYF.

The rearrangement uses TRBV5-1 and TRBJ2-5, with TRBD1 matching over 9 bases. Germline V CDR1 and CDR2: SGHRS, YFSETQ. V shed 7 bases, J shed 5 bases, and the junction held 6 bases outside the gene matches. The CDR3 sequence is 13 residues long. The CDR3 region is CASGGTGRETQYF. CDR3 DNA sequence: TGCGCCAGCGGCGGGACAGGGAGGGAGACCCAGTACTTC.